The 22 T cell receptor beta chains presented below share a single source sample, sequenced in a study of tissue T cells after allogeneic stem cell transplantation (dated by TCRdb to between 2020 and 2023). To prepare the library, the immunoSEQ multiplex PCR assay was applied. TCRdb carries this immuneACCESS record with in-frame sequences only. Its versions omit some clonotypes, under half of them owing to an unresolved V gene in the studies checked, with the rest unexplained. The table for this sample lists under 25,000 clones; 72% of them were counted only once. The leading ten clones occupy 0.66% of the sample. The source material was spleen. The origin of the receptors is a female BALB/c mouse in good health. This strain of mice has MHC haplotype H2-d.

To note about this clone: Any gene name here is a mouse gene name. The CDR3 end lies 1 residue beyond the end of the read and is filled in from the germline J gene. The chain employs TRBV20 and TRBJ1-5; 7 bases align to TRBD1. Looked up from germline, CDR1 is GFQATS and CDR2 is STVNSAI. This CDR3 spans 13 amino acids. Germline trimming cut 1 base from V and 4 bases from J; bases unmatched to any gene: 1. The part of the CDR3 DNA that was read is TGTGGTGCTAGGGTGGGACAGAACCAGGCTCCGCTT. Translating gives CGARVGQNQAPL. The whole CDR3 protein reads CGARVGQNQAPLF.

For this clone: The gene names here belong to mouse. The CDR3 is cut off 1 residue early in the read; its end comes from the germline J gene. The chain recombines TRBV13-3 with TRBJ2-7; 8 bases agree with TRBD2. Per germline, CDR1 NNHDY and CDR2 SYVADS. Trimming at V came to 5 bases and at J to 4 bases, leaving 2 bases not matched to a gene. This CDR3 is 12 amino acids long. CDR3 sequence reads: CASRTGGYEQYF. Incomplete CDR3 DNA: TGTGCCAGCAGAACTGGGGGTTATGAACAGTAC.

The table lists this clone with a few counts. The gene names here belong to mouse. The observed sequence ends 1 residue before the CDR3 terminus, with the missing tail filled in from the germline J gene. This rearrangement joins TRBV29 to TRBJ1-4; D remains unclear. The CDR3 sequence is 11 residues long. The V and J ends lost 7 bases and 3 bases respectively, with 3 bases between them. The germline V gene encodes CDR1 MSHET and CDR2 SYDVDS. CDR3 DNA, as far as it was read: TGTGCTAGCAAGACCAACGAAAGATTATTT. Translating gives CASKTNERLF. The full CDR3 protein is CASKTNERLFF.

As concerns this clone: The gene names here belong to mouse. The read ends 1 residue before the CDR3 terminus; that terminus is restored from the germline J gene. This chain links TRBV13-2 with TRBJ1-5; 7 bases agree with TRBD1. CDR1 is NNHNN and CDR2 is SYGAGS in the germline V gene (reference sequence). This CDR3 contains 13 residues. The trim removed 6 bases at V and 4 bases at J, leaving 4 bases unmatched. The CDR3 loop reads CASATGRNQAPLF. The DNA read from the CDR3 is TGTGCCAGCGCGACAGGGAGAAACCAGGCTCCGCTT.

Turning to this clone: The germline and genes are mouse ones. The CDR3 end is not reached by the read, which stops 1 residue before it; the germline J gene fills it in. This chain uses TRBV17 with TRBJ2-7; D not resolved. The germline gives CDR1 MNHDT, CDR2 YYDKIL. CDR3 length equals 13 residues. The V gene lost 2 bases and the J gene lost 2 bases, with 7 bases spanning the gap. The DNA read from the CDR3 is TGTGCTAGCAGTAGATCCCCCCCCTATGAACAGTAC. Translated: CASSRSPPYEQY. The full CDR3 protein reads CASSRSPPYEQYF.

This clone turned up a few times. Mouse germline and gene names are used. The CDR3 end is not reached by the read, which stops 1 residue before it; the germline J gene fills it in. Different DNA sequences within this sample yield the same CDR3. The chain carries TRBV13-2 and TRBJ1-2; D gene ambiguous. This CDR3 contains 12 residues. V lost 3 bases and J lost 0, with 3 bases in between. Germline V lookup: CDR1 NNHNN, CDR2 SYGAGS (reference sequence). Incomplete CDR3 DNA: TGTGCCAGCGGTGCGACAAACTCCGACTACACC. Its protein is CASGATNSDYT. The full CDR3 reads CASGATNSDYTF.

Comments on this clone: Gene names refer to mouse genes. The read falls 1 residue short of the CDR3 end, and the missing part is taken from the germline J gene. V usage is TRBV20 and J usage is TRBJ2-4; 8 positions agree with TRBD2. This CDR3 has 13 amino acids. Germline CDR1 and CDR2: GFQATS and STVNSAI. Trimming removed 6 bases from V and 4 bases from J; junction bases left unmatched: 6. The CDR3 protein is CGAGWGGKNTLYF. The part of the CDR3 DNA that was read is TGTGGTGCAGGGTGGGGGGGGAAAAACACCTTGTAC.

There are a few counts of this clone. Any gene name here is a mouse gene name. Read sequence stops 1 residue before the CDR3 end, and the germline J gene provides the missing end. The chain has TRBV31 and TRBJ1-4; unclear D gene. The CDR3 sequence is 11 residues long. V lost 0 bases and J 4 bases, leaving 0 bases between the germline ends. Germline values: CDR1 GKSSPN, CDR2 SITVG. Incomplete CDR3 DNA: TGTGCCTGGAGTCTCAACGAAAGATTATTT. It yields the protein CAWSLNERLF. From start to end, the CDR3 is CAWSLNERLFF. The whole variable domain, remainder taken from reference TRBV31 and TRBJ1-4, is AQTIHQWPVAEIKAVGSPLSLGCTIKGKSSPNLYWYWQATGGTLQQLFYSITVGQVESVVQLNLSASRPKDDQFILSTEKLLLSHSGFYLCAWSLNERLFFGHGTKLSVL.

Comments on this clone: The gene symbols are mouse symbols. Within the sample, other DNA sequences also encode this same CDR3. The covered CDR3 bases are TGTGCCAGCAGCCGACAGGGGGCTAACACAGAAGTCTTC. Protein sequence: CASSRQGANTEVF. Given in full, the CDR3 is CASSRQGANTEVFF. The rearrangement joins TRBV4 to TRBJ1-1, with 10 bases matching TRBD1. Sequencing ends 1 residue short of the CDR3 end; the germline J gene provides the rest. There are 14 residues in the CDR3. Germline CDR1 and CDR2: LGHDT and YNNKQL (reference sequence). The J segment lost 2 bases and the V segment lost 5 bases, leaving 2 bases of the junction unmatched.

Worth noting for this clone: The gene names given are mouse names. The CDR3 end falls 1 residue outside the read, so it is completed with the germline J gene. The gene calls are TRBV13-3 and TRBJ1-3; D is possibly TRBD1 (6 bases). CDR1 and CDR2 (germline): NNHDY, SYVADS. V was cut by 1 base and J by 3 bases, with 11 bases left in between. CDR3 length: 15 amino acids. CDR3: CASSDQAGDGNTLYF. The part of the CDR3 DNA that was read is TGTGCCAGCAGTGATCAGGCAGGGGATGGAAATACGCTCTAT.

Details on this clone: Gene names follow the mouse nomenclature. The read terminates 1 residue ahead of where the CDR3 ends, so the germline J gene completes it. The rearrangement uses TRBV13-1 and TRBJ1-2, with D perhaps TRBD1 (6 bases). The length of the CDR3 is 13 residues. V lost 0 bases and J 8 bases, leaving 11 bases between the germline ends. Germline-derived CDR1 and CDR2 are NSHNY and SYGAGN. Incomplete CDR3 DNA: TGTGCCAGCAGTGATGCACGGGGGCGGGACTACACC. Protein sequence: CASSDARGRDYT. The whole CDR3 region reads CASSDARGRDYTF.

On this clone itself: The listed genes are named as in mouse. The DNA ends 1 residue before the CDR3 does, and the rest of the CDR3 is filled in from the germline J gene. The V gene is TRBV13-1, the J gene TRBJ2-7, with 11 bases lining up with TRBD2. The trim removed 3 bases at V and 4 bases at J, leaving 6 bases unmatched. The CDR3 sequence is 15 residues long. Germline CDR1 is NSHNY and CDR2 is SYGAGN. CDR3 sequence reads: CASSGTGTGGYEQYF. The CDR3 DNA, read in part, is TGTGCCAGCAGTGGGACCGGGACTGGGGGTTATGAACAGTAC.

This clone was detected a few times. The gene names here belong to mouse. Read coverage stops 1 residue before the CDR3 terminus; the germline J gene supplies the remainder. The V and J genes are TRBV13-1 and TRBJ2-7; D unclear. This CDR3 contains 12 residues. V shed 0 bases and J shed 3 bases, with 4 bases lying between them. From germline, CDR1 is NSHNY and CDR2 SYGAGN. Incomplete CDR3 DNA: TGTGCCAGCAGTGATGGCAACTATGAACAGTAC. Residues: CASSDGNYEQY. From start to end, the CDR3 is CASSDGNYEQYF.

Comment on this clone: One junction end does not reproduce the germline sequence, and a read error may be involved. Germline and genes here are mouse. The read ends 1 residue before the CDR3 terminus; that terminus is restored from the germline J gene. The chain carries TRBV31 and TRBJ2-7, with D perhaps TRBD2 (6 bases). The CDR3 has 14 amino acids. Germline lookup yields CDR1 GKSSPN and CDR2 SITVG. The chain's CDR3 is CAWSLWGSSYGQYF. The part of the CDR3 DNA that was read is TGTGCCTGGAGTCTATGGGGGAGCTCCTATGGACAGTAC.

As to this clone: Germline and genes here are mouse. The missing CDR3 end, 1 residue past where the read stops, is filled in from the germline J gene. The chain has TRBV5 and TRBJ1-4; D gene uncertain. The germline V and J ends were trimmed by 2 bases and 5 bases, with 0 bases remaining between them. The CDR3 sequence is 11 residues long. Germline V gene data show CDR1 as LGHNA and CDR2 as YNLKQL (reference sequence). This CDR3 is CASSQNERLFF. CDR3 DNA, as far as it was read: TGTGCCAGCAGCCAAAACGAAAGATTATTT.

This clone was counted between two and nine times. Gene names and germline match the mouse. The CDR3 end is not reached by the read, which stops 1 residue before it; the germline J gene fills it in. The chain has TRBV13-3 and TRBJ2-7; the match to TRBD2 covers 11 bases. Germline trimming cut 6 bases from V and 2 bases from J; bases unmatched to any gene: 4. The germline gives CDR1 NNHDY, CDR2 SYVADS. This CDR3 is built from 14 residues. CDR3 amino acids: CASNLGLGAYEQYF. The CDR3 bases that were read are TGTGCCAGCAACCTGGGACTGGGGGCCTATGAACAGTAC.

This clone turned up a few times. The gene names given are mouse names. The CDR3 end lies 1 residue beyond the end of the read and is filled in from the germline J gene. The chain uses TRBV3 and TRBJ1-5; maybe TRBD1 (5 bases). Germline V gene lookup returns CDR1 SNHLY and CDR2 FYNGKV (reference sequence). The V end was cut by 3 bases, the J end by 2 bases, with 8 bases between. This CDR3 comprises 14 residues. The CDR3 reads CASSLRTHNQAPLF. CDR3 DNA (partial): TGTGCCAGCAGCTTGAGGACACACAACCAGGCTCCGCTT.

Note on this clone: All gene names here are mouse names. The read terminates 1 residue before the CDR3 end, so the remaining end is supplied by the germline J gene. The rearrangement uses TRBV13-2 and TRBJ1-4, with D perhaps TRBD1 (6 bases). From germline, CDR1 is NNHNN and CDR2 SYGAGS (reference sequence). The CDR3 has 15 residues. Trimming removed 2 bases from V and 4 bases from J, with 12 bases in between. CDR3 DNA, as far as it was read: TGTGCCAGCGGTGAACCGGGACAATTCAACGAAAGATTATTT. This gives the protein CASGEPGQFNERLF. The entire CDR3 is CASGEPGQFNERLFF.

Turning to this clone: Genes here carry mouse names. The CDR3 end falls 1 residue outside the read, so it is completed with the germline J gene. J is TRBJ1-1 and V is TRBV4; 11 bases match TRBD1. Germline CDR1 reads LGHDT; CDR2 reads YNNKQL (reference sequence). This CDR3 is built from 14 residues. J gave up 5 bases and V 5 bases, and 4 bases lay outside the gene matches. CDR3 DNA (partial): TGTGCCAGCAGCCAGGGACAGGGGGTGACAGAAGTCTTC. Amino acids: CASSQGQGVTEVF. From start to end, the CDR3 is CASSQGQGVTEVFF.

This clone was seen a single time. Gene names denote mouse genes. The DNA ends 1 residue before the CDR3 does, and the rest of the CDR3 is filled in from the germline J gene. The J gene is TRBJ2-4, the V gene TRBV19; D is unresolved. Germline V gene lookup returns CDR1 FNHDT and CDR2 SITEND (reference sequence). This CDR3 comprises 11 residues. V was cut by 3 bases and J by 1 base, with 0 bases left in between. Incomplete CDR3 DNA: TGTGCCAGCAGTAGTCAAAACACCTTGTAC. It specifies CASSSQNTLY. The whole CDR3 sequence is CASSSQNTLYF.

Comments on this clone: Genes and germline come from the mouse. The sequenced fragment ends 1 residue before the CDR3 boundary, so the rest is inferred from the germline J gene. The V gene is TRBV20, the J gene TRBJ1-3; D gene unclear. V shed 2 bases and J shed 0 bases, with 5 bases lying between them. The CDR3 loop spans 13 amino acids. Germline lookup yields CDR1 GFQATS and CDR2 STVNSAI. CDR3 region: CGARTNSGNTLYF. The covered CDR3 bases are TGTGGTGCTAGGACCAATTCTGGAAATACGCTCTAT.

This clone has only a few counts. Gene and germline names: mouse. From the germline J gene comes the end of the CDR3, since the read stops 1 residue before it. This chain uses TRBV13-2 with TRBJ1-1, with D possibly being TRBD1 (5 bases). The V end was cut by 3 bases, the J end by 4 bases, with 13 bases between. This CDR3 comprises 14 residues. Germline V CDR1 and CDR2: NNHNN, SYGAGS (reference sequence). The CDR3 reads CASGASGRATEVFF. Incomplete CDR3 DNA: TGTGCCAGCGGTGCCTCAGGGAGGGCCACAGAAGTCTTC.